The 2 T cell receptor beta chains below come from one sample, sequenced in a study of CD8 T cells in ankylosing spondylitis. One entry per CDR3 protein results from TCRdb running MiXCR on the 5' RACE reads. The sample comprises 150,000 to 200,000 distinct CDR3 sequences, 10% to 15% of which are singletons, and 9.5% to 12% rests with the top ten. Sequencing input: blood, either unsorted or a sorted T cell fraction (not recorded which). The receptor set was obtained from a female donor with ankylosing spondylitis or in good health (not recorded which).

This clonotype was counted only a few times. The genes are TRBV12-3 or TRBV12-4 and TRBJ1-1; D is unclear. The length of the CDR3 is 14 residues. V shed 2 bases and J shed 0 bases, with 7 bases lying between them. The CDR3 spells CASSLTLMNTEAFF. For the CDR3, the DNA is TGTGCCAGCAGTTTAACCCTGATGAACACTGAAGCTTTCTTT.

In its sample, this clonotype was seen once. This likely comes from a read error, as the CDR3 has no conserved phenylalanine or tryptophan at its end. CDR3 in amino acids: CSARPPTHSVSYEQYL. The CDR3 coding sequence is TGCAGTGCTAGACCGCCTACTCACAGCGTATCCTACGAGCAGTACCTT. This sequence joins TRBV20-1 and TRBJ2-7; no clear D gene. Germline CDR1 reads DFQATT; CDR2 reads SNEGSKA (reference sequence). Trimming removed 2 bases at V and 1 base at J, with 18 bases between. The CDR3 runs 16 residues.